This entry describes one T cell receptor (beta chain). This entry is derived from a study of cytomegalovirus exposure and HLA in healthy donors. The germline V gene has CDR1 LNHDA and CDR2 SQIVND (reference sequence). Trimming took 1 base from V and 2 from J, leaving 15 bases between them. The CDR3 is 17 amino acids. With 60 Vbeta and 13 Jbeta primers, the PCR was carried out. Some clones are missing from TCRdb's copy, which holds only in-frame ones; the method was immunoSEQ multiplex PCR. The sample's table shows approximately 140,000 clones. Unrecorded immune exposure was likely among donors, who were nominally healthy when sampled.

This sequence was found in a woman between 50 and 59 years old in good health and CMV-seronegative. The V and J genes are TRBV19 and TRBJ2-1, with a possible D match to TRBD2 (7 bases). The sequenced sample consisted of PBMCs. The CDR3 is CASSIGPWGGTYNEQFF. CDR3 sequence (DNA): TGTGCCAGTAGTATAGGCCCCTGGGGGGGCACCTACAATGAGCAGTTCTTC. The variable domain in full, with the rest retrieved from reference TRBV19 and TRBJ2-1, is DGGITQSPKYLFRKEGQNVTLSCEQNLNHDAMYWYRQDPGQGLRLIYYSQIVNDFQKGDIAEGYSVSREKKESFPLTVTSAQKNPTAFYLCASSIGPWGGTYNEQFFGPGTRLTVL.